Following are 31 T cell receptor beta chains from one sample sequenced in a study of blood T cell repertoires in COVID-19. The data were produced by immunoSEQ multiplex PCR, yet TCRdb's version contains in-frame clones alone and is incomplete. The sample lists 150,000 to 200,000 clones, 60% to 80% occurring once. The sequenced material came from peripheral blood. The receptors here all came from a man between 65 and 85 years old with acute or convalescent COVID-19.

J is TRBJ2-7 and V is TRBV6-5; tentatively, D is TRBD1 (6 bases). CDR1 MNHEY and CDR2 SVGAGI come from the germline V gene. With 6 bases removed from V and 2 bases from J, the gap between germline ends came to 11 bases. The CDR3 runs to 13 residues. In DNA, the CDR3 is TGTGCCAGCAGGGGGGACACTACCTACGAGCAGTACTTC. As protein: CASRGDTTYEQYF.

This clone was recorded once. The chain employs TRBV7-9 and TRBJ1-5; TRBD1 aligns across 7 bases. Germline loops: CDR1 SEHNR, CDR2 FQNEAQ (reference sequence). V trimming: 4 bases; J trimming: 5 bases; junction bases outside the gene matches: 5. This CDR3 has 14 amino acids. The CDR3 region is CASSSLTGHQPQHF. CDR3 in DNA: TGTGCCAGCAGCTCCCTGACAGGGCATCAGCCCCAGCATTTT. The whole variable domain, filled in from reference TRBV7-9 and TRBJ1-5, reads DTGVSQNPRHKITKRGQNVTFRCDPISEHNRLYWYRQTLGQGPEFLTYFQNEAQLEKSRLLSDRFSAERPKGSFSTLEIQRTEQGDSAMYLCASSSLTGHQPQHFGDGTRLSIL.

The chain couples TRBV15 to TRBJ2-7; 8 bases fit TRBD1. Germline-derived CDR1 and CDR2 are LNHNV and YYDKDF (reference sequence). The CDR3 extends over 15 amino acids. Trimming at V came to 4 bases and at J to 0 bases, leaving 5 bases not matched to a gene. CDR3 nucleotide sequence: TGTGCCACCAGCAAAGGACAGGGAGTCTCCTACGAGCAGTACTTC. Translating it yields CATSKGQGVSYEQYF.

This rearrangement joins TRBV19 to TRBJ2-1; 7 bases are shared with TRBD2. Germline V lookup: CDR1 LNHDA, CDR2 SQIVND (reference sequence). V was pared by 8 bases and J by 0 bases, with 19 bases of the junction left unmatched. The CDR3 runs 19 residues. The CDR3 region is CASSPGRLASKHSYNEQFF. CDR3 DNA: TGTGCCAGTTCCCCCGGTAGACTAGCTTCCAAACACTCCTACAATGAGCAGTTCTTC. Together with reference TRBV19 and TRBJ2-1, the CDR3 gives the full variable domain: DGGITQSPKYLFRKEGQNVTLSCEQNLNHDAMYWYRQDPGQGLRLIYYSQIVNDFQKGDIAEGYSVSREKKESFPLTVTSAQKNPTAFYLCASSPGRLASKHSYNEQFFGPGTRLTVL.

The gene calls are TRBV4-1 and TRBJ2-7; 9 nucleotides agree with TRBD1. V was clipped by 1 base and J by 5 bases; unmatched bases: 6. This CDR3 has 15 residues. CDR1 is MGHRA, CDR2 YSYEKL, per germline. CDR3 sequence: CASSQVGQGKDEQYF. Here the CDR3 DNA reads TGCGCCAGCAGCCAAGTTGGACAGGGGAAGGACGAGCAGTACTTC.

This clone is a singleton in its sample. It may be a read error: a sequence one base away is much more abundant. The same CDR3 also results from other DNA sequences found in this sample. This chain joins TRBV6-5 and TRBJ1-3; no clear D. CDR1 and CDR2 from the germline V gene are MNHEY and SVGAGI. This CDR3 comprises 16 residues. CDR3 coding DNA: TGTGCCAGCAGCTACTCGGTACAGAGCTCTGGAAACACCATATATTTT. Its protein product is CASSYSVQSSGNTIYF.

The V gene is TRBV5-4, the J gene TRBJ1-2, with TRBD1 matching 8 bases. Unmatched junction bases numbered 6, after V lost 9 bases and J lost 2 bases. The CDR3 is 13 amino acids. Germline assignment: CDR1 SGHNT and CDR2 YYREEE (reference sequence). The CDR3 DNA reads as TGTGCCACCTGGGACAGGATAAACTATGGCTACACCTTC. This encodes CATWDRINYGYTF.

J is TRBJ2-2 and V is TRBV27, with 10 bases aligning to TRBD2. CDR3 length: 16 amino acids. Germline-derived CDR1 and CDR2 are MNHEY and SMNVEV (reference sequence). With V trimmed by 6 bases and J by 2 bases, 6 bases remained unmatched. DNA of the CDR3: TGTGCCAGCAGCCGGTGGACTAGCGGTAACACCGGGGAGCTGTTTTTT. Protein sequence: CASSRWTSGNTGELFF.

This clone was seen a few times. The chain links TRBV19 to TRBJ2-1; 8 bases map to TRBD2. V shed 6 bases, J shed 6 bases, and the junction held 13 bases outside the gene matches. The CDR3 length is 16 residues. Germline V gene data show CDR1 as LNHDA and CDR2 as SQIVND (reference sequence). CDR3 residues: CASSPVAGLKSNEQFF. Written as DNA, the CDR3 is TGTGCCAGTAGCCCAGTAGCGGGGCTAAAATCCAATGAGCAGTTCTTC. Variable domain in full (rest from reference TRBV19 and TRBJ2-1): DGGITQSPKYLFRKEGQNVTLSCEQNLNHDAMYWYRQDPGQGLRLIYYSQIVNDFQKGDIAEGYSVSREKKESFPLTVTSAQKNPTAFYLCASSPVAGLKSNEQFFGPGTRLTVL.

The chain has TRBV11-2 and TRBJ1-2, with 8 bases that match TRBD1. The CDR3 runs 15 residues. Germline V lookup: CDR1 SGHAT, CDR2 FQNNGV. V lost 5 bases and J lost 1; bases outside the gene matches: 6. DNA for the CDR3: TGTGCCAGCAGCCCCGGGACAGGTCTTAACTATGGCTACACCTTC. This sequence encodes CASSPGTGLNYGYTF.

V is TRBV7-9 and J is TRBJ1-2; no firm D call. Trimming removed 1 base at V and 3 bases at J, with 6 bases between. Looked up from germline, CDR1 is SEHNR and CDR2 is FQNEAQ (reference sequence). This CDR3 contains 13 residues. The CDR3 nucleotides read TGTGCCAGCAGCTTAGACACAGACTATGGCTACACCTTC. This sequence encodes CASSLDTDYGYTF.

The CDR3 DNA is TGTGCCAGCAGCTTAGCTCAGGGGGCGAGTCTTGAAGGCTACACCTTC. It specifies CASSLAQGASLEGYTF. The chain has TRBV7-8 and TRBJ1-2, with 8 bases lining up with TRBD1. This CDR3 has 16 amino acids. CDR1 is SGHVS and CDR2 is FQNEAQ in the germline V gene. The V gene end was trimmed by 0 bases and the J gene end by 8 bases; junction bases not matched to a gene: 11.

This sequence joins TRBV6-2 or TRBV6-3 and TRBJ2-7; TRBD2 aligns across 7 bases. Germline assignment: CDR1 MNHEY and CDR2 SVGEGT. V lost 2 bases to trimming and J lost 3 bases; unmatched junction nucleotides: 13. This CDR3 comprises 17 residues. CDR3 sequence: CASSYNTPTSRRYEQYF. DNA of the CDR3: TGTGCCAGCAGTTACAACACCCCGACTAGCAGGCGCTACGAGCAGTACTTC.

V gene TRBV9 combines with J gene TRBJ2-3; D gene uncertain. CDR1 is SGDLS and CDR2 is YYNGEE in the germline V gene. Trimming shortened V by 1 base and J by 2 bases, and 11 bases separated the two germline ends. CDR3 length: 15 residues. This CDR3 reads CASSVSSQYTDTQYF. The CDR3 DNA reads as TGTGCCAGCAGCGTATCGTCACAATACACAGATACGCAGTATTTT.

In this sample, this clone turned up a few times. CDR3 bases: TGTGCCAGCAGGTTTGGGACAGAGAACTATGGCTACACCTTC. Its protein is CASRFGTENYGYTF. The V gene is TRBV28, the J gene TRBJ1-2, with 7 bases that match TRBD1. CDR1 and CDR2 (germline): MDHEN, SYDVKM. The V and J ends lost 6 bases and 2 bases, in that order; junction bases with no gene match: 6. This CDR3 is built from 14 residues.

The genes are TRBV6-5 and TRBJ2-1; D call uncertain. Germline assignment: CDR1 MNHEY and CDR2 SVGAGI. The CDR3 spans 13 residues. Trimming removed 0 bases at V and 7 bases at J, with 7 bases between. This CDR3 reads CASSYSERNEQFF. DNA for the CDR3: TGTGCCAGCAGTTACTCGGAGAGGAATGAGCAGTTCTTC.

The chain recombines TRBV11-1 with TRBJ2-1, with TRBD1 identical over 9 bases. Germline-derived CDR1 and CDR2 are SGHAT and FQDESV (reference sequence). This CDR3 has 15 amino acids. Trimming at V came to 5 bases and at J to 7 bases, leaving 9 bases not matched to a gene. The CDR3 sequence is CASSQVGTGRNEQFF. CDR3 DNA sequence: TGTGCCAGCAGCCAAGTTGGGACAGGGCGTAATGAGCAGTTCTTC.

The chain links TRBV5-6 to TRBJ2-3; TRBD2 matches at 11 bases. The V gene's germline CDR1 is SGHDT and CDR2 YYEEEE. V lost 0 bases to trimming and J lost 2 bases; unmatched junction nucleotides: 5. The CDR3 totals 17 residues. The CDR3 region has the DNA TGTGCCAGCAGCTTGGGTCCTAGCGGGGGGAACACAGATACGCAGTATTTT. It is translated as CASSLGPSGGNTDTQYF. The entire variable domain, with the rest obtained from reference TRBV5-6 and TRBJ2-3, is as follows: DAGVTQSPTHLIKTRGQQVTLRCSPKSGHDTVSWYQQALGQGPQFIFQYYEEEERQRGNFPDRFSGHQFPNYSSELNVNALLLGDSALYLCASSLGPSGGNTDTQYFGPGTRLTVL.

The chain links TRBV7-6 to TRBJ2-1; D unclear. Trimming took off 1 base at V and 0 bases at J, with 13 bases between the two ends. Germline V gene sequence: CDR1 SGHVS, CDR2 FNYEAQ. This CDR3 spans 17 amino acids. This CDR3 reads CASSLGQAPSSYNEQFF. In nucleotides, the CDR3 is TGTGCCAGCAGCTTAGGGCAGGCGCCTTCCTCCTACAATGAGCAGTTCTTC.

The CDR3 sequence is CASSGGGGNEKLFF. The DNA of the CDR3 is TGTGCCAGCAGTGGGGGGGGAGGGAACGAAAAACTGTTTTTT. The chain is built from TRBV7-8 and TRBJ1-4; possibly TRBD1 for D (5 bases). The germline V gene encodes CDR1 SGHVS and CDR2 FQNEAQ. This CDR3 comprises 14 residues. Trimming cost V 6 bases and J 8 bases, with 16 bases left between them.

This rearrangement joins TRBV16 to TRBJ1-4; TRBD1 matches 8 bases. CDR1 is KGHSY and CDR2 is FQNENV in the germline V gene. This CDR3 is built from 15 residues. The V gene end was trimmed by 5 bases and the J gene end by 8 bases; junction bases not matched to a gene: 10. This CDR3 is CASSDTGTGYEKLFF. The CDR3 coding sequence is TGTGCCAGCAGCGACACCGGGACAGGCTACGAAAAACTGTTTTTT.

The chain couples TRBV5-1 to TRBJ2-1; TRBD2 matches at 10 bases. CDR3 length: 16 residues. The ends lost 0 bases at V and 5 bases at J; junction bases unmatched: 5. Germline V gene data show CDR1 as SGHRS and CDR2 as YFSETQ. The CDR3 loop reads CASSLVAGGIDNEQFF. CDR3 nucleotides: TGCGCCAGCAGCTTGGTAGCGGGGGGAATCGACAATGAGCAGTTCTTC.

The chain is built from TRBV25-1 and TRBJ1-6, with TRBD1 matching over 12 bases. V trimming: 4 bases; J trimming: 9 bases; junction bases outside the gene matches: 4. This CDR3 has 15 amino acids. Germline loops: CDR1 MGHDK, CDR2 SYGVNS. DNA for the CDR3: TGTGCCAGCAGTGTAGGGACAGGGGGCGGTTCACCCCTCCACTTT. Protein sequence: CASSVGTGGGSPLHF.

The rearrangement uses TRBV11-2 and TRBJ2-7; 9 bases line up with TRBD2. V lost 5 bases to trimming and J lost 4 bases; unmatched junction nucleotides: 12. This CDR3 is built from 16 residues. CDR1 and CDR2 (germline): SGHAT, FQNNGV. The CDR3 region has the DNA TGTGCCAGCAGCCCCACCCGGGCAGCGGGGGGTTACGAGCAGTACTTC. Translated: CASSPTRAAGGYEQYF.

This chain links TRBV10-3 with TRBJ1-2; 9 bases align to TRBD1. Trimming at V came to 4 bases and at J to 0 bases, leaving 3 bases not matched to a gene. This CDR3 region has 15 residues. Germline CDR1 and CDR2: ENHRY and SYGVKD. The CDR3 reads CAISVGQGTNYGYTF. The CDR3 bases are TGTGCCATCAGTGTCGGACAGGGGACTAACTATGGCTACACCTTC.

Here the CDR3 reads CASSLTGLHTEAFF. The CDR3 DNA is TGCGCCAGCAGCTTGACGGGGTTGCACACTGAAGCTTTCTTT. The genes are TRBV5-1 and TRBJ1-1; D is uncertain. The CDR3 sequence is 14 residues long. V was cut by 1 base and J by 3 bases, with 10 bases left in between. The V gene's germline CDR1 is SGHRS and CDR2 YFSETQ.

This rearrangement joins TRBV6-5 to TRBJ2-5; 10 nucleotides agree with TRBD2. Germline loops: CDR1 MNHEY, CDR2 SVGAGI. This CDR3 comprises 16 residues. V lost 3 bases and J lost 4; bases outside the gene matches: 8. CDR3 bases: TGTGCCAGCAGTTATTCTAGCGGGAGTAGCGGAGAGACCCAGTACTTC. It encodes CASSYSSGSSGETQYF.

The CDR3 here is CASRTGGADGYTF. The CDR3 nucleotides read TGTGCCAGCAGGACAGGGGGCGCGGATGGCTACACCTTC. The gene calls are TRBV6-6 and TRBJ1-2, with 10 bases that match TRBD1. The CDR3 is made up of 13 amino acids. Germline V gene sequence: CDR1 MNHNY, CDR2 SVGAGI (reference sequence). J was trimmed by 6 bases and V by 6 bases; bases with no gene match: 4.

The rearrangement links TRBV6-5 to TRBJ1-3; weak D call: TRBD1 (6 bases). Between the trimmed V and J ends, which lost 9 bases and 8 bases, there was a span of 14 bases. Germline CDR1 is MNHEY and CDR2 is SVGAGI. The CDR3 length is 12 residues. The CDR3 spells CASTGYEDTIYF. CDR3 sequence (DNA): TGTGCCAGTACAGGGTACGAGGACACCATATATTTT.

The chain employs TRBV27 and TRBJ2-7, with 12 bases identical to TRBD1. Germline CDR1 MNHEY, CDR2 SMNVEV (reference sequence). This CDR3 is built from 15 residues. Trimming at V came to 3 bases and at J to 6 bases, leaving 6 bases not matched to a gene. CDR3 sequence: CASSFFPGQGAEQYF. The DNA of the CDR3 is TGTGCCAGCAGTTTTTTTCCGGGACAGGGGGCCGAGCAGTACTTC.

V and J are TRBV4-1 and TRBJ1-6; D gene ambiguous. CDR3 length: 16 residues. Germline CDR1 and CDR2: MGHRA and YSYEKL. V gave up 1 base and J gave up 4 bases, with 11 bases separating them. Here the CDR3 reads CASSQVGQLYNSPLHF. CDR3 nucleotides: TGCGCCAGCAGCCAAGTTGGCCAGTTGTATAATTCACCCCTCCACTTT.